These 29 T cell receptor beta chains share one sample of origin, sequenced in a study of OX40 agonist ivuxolimab in advanced cancers. Assay used: immunoSEQ multiplex PCR; TCRdb lists only in-frame clones, some missing. The table lists about 110,000 clones, 75% to 95% of them singletons. Sample: CD4+ or CD8+ T cells sorted from blood, taken in a trial of the OX40 agonist ivuxolimab. The receptors derive from an adult with an advanced solid tumor such as melanoma, head and neck, liver or kidney cancer.

V usage is TRBV7-8 and J usage is TRBJ2-7; D remains unclear. Germline assignment: CDR1 SGHVS and CDR2 FQNEAQ. Trimming cost V 4 bases and J 3 bases, with 13 bases left between them. There are 14 residues in the CDR3. The CDR3 loop is CASSSSLSSYEQYF. CDR3 sequence (DNA): TGTGCCAGCAGCTCCTCCTTGTCCAGCTACGAGCAGTACTTC.

The V call is TRBV5-1, the J call TRBJ1-2, with 7 bases fitting TRBD1. Germline values: CDR1 SGHRS, CDR2 YFSETQ. The CDR3 extends over 16 amino acids. V lost 0 bases and J lost 8; bases outside the gene matches: 13. The CDR3 nucleotides read TGCGCCAGCAGCTTGGAACTTGGCAGGGGGGCAGTGGGCTACACCTTC. This codes for CASSLELGRGAVGYTF.

The gene calls are TRBV18 and TRBJ1-1; 12 bases are a match to TRBD1. Germline CDR1 and CDR2: KGHSH and LQKENI. The CDR3 length is 16 residues. The ends lost 3 bases at V and 7 bases at J; junction bases unmatched: 9. The CDR3, as DNA: TGTGCCAGCTCACCCGGGACAGGGGGCGGAACTGATGAAGCTTTCTTT. Protein product: CASSPGTGGGTDEAFF.

This clone was counted a single time. V gene TRBV7-9 combines with J gene TRBJ2-5; possibly TRBD2 for D (6 bases). Trimming took 5 bases from V and 5 from J, leaving 12 bases between them. Germline V gene lookup returns CDR1 SEHNR and CDR2 FQNEAQ (reference sequence). The CDR3 consists of 13 residues. The CDR3 sequence is CASSETSFETQYF. The CDR3, as DNA: TGTGCCAGCAGCGAGACTAGTTTTGAGACCCAGTACTTC.

The CDR3 region has the DNA TGTGCCAGCAGTGCCCCCCCAGCGACAGCTTTCTTT. Protein: CASSAPPATAFF. This rearrangement joins TRBV6-1 to TRBJ1-1; D unresolved. Germline CDR1 MNHNS, CDR2 SASEGT. Trimming left V 4 bases short and J 10 bases short, with 13 bases between. CDR3 length equals 12 residues.

This chain uses TRBV5-6 with TRBJ2-1; 7 bases match TRBD1. The CDR3 totals 15 residues. Germline V gene data show CDR1 as SGHDT and CDR2 as YYEEEE. V was pared by 0 bases and J by 2 bases, with 2 bases of the junction left unmatched. The chain's CDR3 is CASSLEGTAYNEQFF. CDR3 nucleotide sequence: TGTGCCAGCAGCTTGGAAGGGACAGCCTACAATGAGCAGTTCTTC.

This clone was seen only a few times. V and J are TRBV7-8 and TRBJ1-6; no reliable D call. The CDR3 loop spans 15 amino acids. Germline V gene sequence: CDR1 SGHVS, CDR2 FQNEAQ. V was shortened by 0 bases and J by 8 bases, with 11 bases between the two germline ends. CDR3 nucleotides: TGTGCCAGCAGCTTAGCCGTCTTGATCGATTCACCCCTCCACTTT. Its protein is CASSLAVLIDSPLHF. The full variable domain, with the rest looked up from reference TRBV7-8 and TRBJ1-6, is GAGVSQSPRYKVAKRGQDVALRCDPISGHVSLFWYQQALGQGPEFLTYFQNEAQLDKSGLPSDRFFAERPEGSVSTLKIQRTQQEDSAVYLCASSLAVLIDSPLHFGNGTRLTVT.

This chain joins TRBV6-1 and TRBJ2-7, with 9 bases aligning to TRBD2. CDR1 MNHNS and CDR2 SASEGT come from the germline V gene. This CDR3 has 14 residues. J was trimmed by 1 base and V by 6 bases; bases with no gene match: 4. The CDR3: CASRIAGASYEQYF. CDR3 bases: TGTGCCAGCAGAATAGCGGGAGCGTCCTACGAGCAGTACTTC.

V is TRBV7-8 and J is TRBJ2-5; the D is unclear. The J call may be incorrect, as the DNA end agrees better with TRBJ2-7. Germline assignment: CDR1 SGHVS and CDR2 FQNEAQ. The CDR3 spans 14 residues. The CDR3 sequence: CASSSSIYPSEQYF. The DNA of the CDR3 is TGTGCCAGCAGCTCGTCGATATATCCCTCCGAGCAGTACTTC.

V gene TRBV7-3 combines with J gene TRBJ2-5, with 9 nucleotides matching TRBD2. Trimming removed 1 base from V and 1 base from J; junction bases left unmatched: 16. Per the germline V gene, CDR1 is SGHTA and CDR2 is FQGTGA. The CDR3 extends over 20 amino acids. CDR3 in DNA: TGTGCCAGCAGCTTAAATAATCCAACTGGAGCGGGGGGCCTCCAAGAGACCCAGTACTTC. Protein: CASSLNNPTGAGGLQETQYF.

Regarding this clone: Different DNA sequences within this sample yield the same CDR3. This rearrangement joins TRBV6-1 to TRBJ1-2; possible D gene TRBD1, 5 bases. Trimming took 1 base from V and 8 from J, leaving 11 bases between them. The CDR3 is made up of 13 amino acids. The germline CDR1 and CDR2 sequences are MNHNS and SASEGT. The CDR3 spells CASSEGRGEGYTF. CDR3 DNA sequence: TGTGCCAGCAGTGAAGGAAGAGGGGAAGGCTACACCTTC.

The V call is TRBV11-2, the J call TRBJ2-3, with 7 positions matching TRBD1. Unmatched junction bases numbered 4, after V lost 3 bases and J lost 7 bases. Germline-derived CDR1 and CDR2 are SGHAT and FQNNGV. CDR3 size: 13 residues. CDR3 DNA sequence: TGTGCCAGCAGCTTCCAGGGGGTAAATACGCAGTATTTT. Residues: CASSFQGVNTQYF.

This chain joins TRBV7-2 and TRBJ2-1; the D is unclear. The CDR3 is 14 residues long. Trimming took 3 bases from V and 1 from J, leaving 7 bases between them. Germline lookup yields CDR1 SGHTA and CDR2 FQGNSA. CDR3 nucleotide sequence: TGTGCCAGCAGCTTGACTGGGTCCTACAATGAGCAGTTCTTC. This sequence encodes CASSLTGSYNEQFF. Full variable domain (missing parts from reference TRBV7-2 and TRBJ2-1): GAGVSQSPSNKVTEKGKDVELRCDPISGHTALYWYRQSLGQGLEFLIYFQGNSAPDKSGLPSDRFSAERTGGSVSTLTIQRTQQEDSAVYLCASSLTGSYNEQFFGPGTRLTVL.

This chain uses TRBV14 with TRBJ2-6; D call uncertain. Per germline, CDR1 SGHDN and CDR2 FVKESK. This CDR3 has 15 residues. V was shortened by 6 bases and J by 0 bases, with 9 bases between the two germline ends. The CDR3 coding sequence is TGTGCCAGCAGTCCCACTACCTCTGGGGCCAACGTCCTGACTTTC. It encodes CASSPTTSGANVLTF. The full variable domain, completed using reference TRBV14 and TRBJ2-6, is EAGVTQFPSHSVIEKGQTVTLRCDPISGHDNLYWYRRVMGKEIKFLLHFVKESKQDESGMPNNRFLAERTGGTYSTLKVQPAELEDSGVYFCASSPTTSGANVLTFGAGSRLTVL.

The chain carries TRBV11-2 and TRBJ2-7; D possibly corresponds to TRBD1 (6 bases). The ends were cut back, 6 bases at V and 1 base at J, with 10 bases in the middle. This CDR3 region has 13 residues. Per the germline V gene, CDR1 is SGHAT and CDR2 is FQNNGV. The CDR3 DNA sequence: TGTGCCAGCAGACCAGGGGTGTCCTACGAGCAGTACTTC. Residues: CASRPGVSYEQYF. The full variable domain, in which reference TRBV11-2 and TRBJ2-7 provide the parts outside the CDR3, is EAGVAQSPRYKIIEKRQSVAFWCNPISGHATLYWYQQILGQGPKLLIQFQNNGVVDDSQLPKDRFSAERLKGVDSTLKIQPAKLEDSAVYLCASRPGVSYEQYFGPGTRLTVT.

V usage is TRBV19 and J usage is TRBJ2-7, with 7 bases fitting TRBD1. Trimming cost V 4 bases and J 0 bases; bases outside gene matches: 9. Germline CDR1 is LNHDA and CDR2 is SQIVND (reference sequence). The CDR3 is made up of 16 amino acids. In DNA form, the CDR3 reads TGTGCCAGTAGTACACGCGGACAGGAGAACTCCTACGAGCAGTACTTC. It translates to CASSTRGQENSYEQYF.

This chain links TRBV10-3 with TRBJ2-7, with a possible D match to TRBD2 (5 bases). V lost 11 bases and J lost 0, with 11 bases in between. CDR1 is ENHRY, CDR2 SYGVKD, per germline. The CDR3 runs to 12 residues. The CDR3 bases are TGTGCCGCGGGCATGGCCTCCTACGAGCAGTACTTC. Translating it yields CAAGMASYEQYF.

This clone appeared a few times. The chain links TRBV11-3 to TRBJ2-5; 9 bases line up with TRBD1. This CDR3 region has 14 residues. CDR1 and CDR2 (germline): SGHNT, YENEEA. The ends lost 5 bases at V and 4 bases at J; junction bases unmatched: 5. The CDR3 sequence: CASSPRDRVETQYF. For the CDR3, the DNA is TGTGCCAGCAGCCCCCGGGACAGGGTAGAGACCCAGTACTTC.

This chain links TRBV5-6 with TRBJ2-5; unclear D gene. The CDR3 sequence is 14 residues long. CDR1 and CDR2 from the germline V gene are SGHDT and YYEEEE. The V end lost 1 base, the J end lost 5 bases, and 12 bases lay between the germline ends. CDR3 DNA: TGTGCCAGCAGCTTGAAAGGTAGTACGGAGACCCAGTACTTC. Translated: CASSLKGSTETQYF.

The chain is built from TRBV11-3 and TRBJ2-1; 9 bases agree with TRBD1. Germline assignment: CDR1 SGHNT and CDR2 YENEEA. V lost 6 bases and J lost 10; bases outside the gene matches: 10. The CDR3 runs 14 residues. CDR3 loop: CASSSYRGQQEQFF. The CDR3 DNA reads TGTGCCAGCAGTTCATACAGGGGGCAACAGGAGCAGTTCTTC.

This clone was counted only a few times. The genes are TRBV19 and TRBJ1-4, with 8 bases matching TRBD1. CDR3 size: 15 residues. V lost 5 bases and J lost 7; bases outside the gene matches: 9. Germline loops: CDR1 LNHDA, CDR2 SQIVND (reference sequence). CDR3 nucleotides: TGTGCCAGTAGTGCCCGGACAGGGTGGGGTGAAAAACTGTTTTTT. Translating gives CASSARTGWGEKLFF.

Written as DNA, the CDR3 is TGTGCTAGTGGTTTGGTACTCAGGGGCGGCGGCACTGAAGCTTTCTTT. Protein: CASGLVLRGGGTEAFF. The V gene is TRBV12-5, the J gene TRBJ1-1; weak D call: TRBD1 (6 bases). Trimming removed 0 bases at V and 4 bases at J, with 15 bases between. Germline CDR1 and CDR2: LGHNT and FRNRAP. The CDR3 loop spans 16 amino acids. Full variable domain (remainder filled in from reference TRBV12-5 and TRBJ1-1): DARVTQTPRHKVTEMGQEVTMRCQPILGHNTVFWYRQTMMQGLELLAYFRNRAPLDDSGMPKDRFSAEMPDATLATLKIQPSEPRDSAVYFCASGLVLRGGGTEAFFGQGTRLTVV.

The gene calls are TRBV11-3 and TRBJ2-7; D is unresolved. This CDR3 contains 13 residues. Germline V gene sequence: CDR1 SGHNT, CDR2 YENEEA. V was pared by 10 bases and J by 2 bases, with 15 bases between. CDR3 sequence: CAISDGETYEQYF. The CDR3 bases are TGTGCCATCTCGGATGGGGAAACCTACGAGCAGTACTTC.

V usage is TRBV6-5 and J usage is TRBJ2-7, with unresolved D. Germline V gene sequence: CDR1 MNHEY, CDR2 SVGAGI. Deletions cut 4 bases from V and 2 bases from J, with 15 bases between. This CDR3 is built from 15 residues. CDR3 nucleotide sequence: TGTGCCAGCAGTTCCGCCCGTTCCCCCACCTACGAGCAGTACTTC. Amino acid sequence: CASSSARSPTYEQYF.

CDR3 amino acids: CSASSRDTQYF. For the CDR3, the DNA is TGCAGTGCTAGTTCTAGAGATACGCAGTATTTT. The gene calls are TRBV20-1 and TRBJ2-3; no clear D. The CDR3 extends over 11 amino acids. Trimming took off 3 bases at V and 5 bases at J, with 6 bases between the two ends. Germline V gene data show CDR1 as DFQATT and CDR2 as SNEGSKA (reference sequence).

The rearrangement joins TRBV10-2 to TRBJ2-5, with TRBD2 matching 7 bases. The CDR3 totals 13 residues. Per the germline V gene, CDR1 is WSHSY and CDR2 is SAAADI. J lost 5 bases, V lost 8 bases, and 8 bases had no gene match. The CDR3 nucleotides are TGCGCCAGCGGTTGGACTAGTAGGGAGACCCAGTACTTC. Its translation: CASGWTSRETQYF.

DNA for the CDR3: TGTGCCAGCAGTGAAGTCGGACAGCCAGGAGCTGCCAGCCGACGAAACACCATATATTTT. Residues: CASSEVGQPGAASRRNTIYF. The chain combines TRBV6-1 with TRBJ1-3, with a weak D call TRBD1 (6 bases). This CDR3 has 20 residues. Between the trimmed V and J ends, which lost 1 base and 5 bases, there was a span of 27 bases. Germline CDR1 is MNHNS and CDR2 is SASEGT.

In its sample, this clone was seen once. The V and J genes are TRBV5-5 and TRBJ1-5; TRBD1 matches 9 bases. The CDR3 runs to 15 residues. The germline V gene has CDR1 SGHKS and CDR2 YYEKEE (reference sequence). J lost 5 bases, V lost 1 base, and 4 bases had no gene match. CDR3 in amino acids: CASSLMTGGYQPQHF. The DNA of the CDR3 is TGTGCCAGCAGCTTGATGACAGGGGGGTATCAGCCCCAGCATTTT.

V and J are TRBV6-6 and TRBJ1-5; 8 bases agree with TRBD1. The CDR3 covers 16 residues. Trimming removed 6 bases from V and 3 bases from J; junction bases left unmatched: 10. Looked up from germline, CDR1 is MNHNY and CDR2 is SVGAGI (reference sequence). CDR3 region: CASRPRDRRSNQPQHF. The CDR3, as DNA: TGTGCCAGCAGACCCAGGGACAGGCGATCCAATCAGCCCCAGCATTTT.